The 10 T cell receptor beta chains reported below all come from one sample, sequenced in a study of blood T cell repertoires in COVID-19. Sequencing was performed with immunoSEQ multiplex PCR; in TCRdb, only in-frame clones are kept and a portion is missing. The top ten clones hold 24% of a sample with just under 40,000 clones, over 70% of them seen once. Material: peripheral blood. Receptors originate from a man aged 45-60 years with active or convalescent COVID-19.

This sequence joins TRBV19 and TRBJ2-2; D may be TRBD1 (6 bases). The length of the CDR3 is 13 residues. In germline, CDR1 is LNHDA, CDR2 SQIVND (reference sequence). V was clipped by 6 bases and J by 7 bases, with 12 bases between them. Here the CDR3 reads CASSPQTGGELFF. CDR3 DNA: TGTGCCAGTAGCCCACAGACAGGCGGGGAGCTGTTTTTT.

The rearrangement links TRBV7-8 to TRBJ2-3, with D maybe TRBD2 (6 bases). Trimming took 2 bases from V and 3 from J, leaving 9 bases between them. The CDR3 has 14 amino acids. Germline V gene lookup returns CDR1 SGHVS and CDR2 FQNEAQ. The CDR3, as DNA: TGTGCCAGCAGCTTATTCCGGGGGACAGATACGCAGTATTTT. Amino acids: CASSLFRGTDTQYF.

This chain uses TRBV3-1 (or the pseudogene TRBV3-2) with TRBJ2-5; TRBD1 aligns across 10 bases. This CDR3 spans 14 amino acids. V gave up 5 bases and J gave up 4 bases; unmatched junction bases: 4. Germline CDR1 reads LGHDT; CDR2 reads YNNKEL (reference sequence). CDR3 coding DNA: TGTGCCAGCAGCGGATGGACAGGGGGAGAGACCCAGTACTTC. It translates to CASSGWTGGETQYF.

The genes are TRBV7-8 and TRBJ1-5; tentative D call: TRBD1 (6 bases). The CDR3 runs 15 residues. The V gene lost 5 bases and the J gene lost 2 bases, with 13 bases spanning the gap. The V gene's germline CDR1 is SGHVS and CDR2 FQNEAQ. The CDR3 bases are TGTGCCAGCAGCCAAGAGGCAGGGGGCAATCAGCCCCAGCATTTT. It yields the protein CASSQEAGGNQPQHF.

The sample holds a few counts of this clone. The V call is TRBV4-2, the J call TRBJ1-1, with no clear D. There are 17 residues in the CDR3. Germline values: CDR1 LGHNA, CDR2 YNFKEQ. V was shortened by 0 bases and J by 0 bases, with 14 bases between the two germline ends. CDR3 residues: CASSQDTFNLVNTEAFF. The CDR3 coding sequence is TGTGCCAGCAGCCAAGATACCTTCAATCTAGTGAACACTGAAGCTTTCTTT.

Here the CDR3 DNA reads TGCGCCAGCAGTTCGGGACTCCCCACAGATACGCAGTATTTT. Amino acid sequence: CASSSGLPTDTQYF. The rearrangement joins TRBV10-1 to TRBJ2-3; TRBD2 is a possible D gene (6 bases). The CDR3 is 14 amino acids. V lost 5 bases, J lost 2 bases, and 11 bases lay in between. CDR1 WNHNN and CDR2 SYGVQD come from the germline V gene (reference sequence).

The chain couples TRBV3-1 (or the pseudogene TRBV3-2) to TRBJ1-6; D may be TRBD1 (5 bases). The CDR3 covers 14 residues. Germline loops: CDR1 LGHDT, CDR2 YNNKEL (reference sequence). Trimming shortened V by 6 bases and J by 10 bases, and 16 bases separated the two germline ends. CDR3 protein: CASSPSMQGSPLHF. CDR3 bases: TGTGCCAGCAGTCCCTCCATGCAGGGCTCACCCCTCCACTTT.

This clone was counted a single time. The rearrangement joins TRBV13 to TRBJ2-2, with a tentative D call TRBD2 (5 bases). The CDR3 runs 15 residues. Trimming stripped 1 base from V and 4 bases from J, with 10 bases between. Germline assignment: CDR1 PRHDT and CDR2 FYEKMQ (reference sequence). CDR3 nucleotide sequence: TGTGCCAGCAGCTTAGATCGACTATCCACCGGGGAGCTGTTTTTT. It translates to CASSLDRLSTGELFF.

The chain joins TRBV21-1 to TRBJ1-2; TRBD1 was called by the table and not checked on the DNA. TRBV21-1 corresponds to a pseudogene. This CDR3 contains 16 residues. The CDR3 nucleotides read TGTGCCAGCAGCAAAGGATTTATACACAAGAACTATGGCTACACCTTC. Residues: CASSKGFIHKNYGYTF.

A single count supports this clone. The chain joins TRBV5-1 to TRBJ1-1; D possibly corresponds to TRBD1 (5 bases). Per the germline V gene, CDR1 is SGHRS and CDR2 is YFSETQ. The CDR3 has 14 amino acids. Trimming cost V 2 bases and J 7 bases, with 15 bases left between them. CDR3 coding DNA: TGCGCCAGCAGCTTAGAGGGAGCCGGGGGTGAAGCTTTCTTT. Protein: CASSLEGAGGEAFF.